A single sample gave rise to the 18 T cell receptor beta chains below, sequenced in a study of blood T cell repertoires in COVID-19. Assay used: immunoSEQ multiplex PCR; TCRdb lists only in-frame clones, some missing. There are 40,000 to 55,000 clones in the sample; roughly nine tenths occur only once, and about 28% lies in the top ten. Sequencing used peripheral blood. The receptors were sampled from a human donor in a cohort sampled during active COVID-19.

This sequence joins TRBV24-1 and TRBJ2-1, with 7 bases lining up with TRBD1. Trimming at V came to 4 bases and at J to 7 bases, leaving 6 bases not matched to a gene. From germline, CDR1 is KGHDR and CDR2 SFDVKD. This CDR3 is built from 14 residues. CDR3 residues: CATSDRSRGNEQFF. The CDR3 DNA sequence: TGTGCCACCAGTGACCGAAGCAGGGGGAATGAGCAGTTCTTC.

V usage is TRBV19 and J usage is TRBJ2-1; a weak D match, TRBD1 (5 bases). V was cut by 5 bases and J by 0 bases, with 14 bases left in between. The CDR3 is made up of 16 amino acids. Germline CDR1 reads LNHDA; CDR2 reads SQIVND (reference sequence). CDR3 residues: CASSAFRGGSYNEQFF. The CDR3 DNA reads TGTGCCAGTAGTGCCTTTAGGGGCGGCTCCTACAATGAGCAGTTCTTC.

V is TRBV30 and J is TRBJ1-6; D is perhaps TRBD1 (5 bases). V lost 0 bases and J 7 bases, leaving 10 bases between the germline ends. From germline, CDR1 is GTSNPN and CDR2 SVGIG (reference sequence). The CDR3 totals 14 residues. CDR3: CAWSVGASNSPLHF. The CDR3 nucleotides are TGTGCCTGGAGTGTTGGGGCCTCGAATTCACCCCTCCACTTT.

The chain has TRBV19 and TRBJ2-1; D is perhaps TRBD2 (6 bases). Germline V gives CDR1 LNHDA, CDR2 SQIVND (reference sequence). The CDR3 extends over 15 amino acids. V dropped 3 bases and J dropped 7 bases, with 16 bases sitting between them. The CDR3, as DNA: TGTGCCAGTAGTATTATGAGCGGGCTGGGGAATGAGCAGTTCTTC. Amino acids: CASSIMSGLGNEQFF. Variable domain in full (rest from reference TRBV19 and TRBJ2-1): DGGITQSPKYLFRKEGQNVTLSCEQNLNHDAMYWYRQDPGQGLRLIYYSQIVNDFQKGDIAEGYSVSREKKESFPLTVTSAQKNPTAFYLCASSIMSGLGNEQFFGPGTRLTVL.

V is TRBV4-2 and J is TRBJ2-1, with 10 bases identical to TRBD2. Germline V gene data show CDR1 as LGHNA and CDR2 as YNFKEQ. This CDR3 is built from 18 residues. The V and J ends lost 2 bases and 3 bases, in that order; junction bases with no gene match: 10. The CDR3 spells CASSQPRGAGGNYNEQFF. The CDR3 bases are TGTGCCAGCAGCCAACCCAGGGGAGCGGGAGGGAACTACAATGAGCAGTTCTTC.

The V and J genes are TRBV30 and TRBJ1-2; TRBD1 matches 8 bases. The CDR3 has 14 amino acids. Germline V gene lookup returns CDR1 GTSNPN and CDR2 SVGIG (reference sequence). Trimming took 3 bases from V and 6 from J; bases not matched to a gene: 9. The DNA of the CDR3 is TGTGCCTGGAGAGATCGGACAGGGCTACATGGCTACACCTTC. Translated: CAWRDRTGLHGYTF. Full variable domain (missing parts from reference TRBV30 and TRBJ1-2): SQTIHQWPATLVQPVGSPLSLECTVEGTSNPNLYWYRQAAGRGLQLLFYSVGIGQISSEVPQNLSASRPQDRQFILSSKKLLLSDSGFYLCAWRDRTGLHGYTFGSGTRLTVV.

CDR3 nucleotides: TGTGCCAGTAGTGTTAGCGGGCGGTTCAATGAGCAGTTCTTC. Protein product: CASSVSGRFNEQFF. V gene TRBV19 combines with J gene TRBJ2-1, with 7 positions matching TRBD2. The V and J ends lost 5 bases and 6 bases, in that order; junction bases with no gene match: 7. The CDR3 spans 14 residues. Germline V gene sequence: CDR1 LNHDA, CDR2 SQIVND (reference sequence).

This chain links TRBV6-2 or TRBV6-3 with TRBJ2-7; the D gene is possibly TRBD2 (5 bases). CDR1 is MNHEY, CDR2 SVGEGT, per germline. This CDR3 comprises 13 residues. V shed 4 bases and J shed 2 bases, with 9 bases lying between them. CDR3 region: CASSSPGTYEQYV. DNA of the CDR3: TGTGCCAGCAGTTCGCCGGGGACCTACGAGCAGTACGTC.

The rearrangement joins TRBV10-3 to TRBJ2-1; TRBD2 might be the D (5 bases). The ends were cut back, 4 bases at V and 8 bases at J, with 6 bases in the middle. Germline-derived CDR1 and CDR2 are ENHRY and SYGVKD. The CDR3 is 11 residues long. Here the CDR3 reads CAISGRDEQFF. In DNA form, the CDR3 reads TGTGCCATCAGTGGGCGGGATGAGCAGTTCTTC.

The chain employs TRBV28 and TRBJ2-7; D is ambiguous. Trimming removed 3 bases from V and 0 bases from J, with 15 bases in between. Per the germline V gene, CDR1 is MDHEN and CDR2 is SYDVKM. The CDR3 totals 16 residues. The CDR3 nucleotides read TGTGCCAGCAGTTTCGATCTGAAGACACTCTCCTACGAGCAGTACTTC. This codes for CASSFDLKTLSYEQYF.

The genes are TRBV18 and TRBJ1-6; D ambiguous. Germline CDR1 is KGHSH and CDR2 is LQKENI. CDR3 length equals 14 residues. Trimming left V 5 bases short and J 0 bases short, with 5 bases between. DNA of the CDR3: TGTGCCAGCTCATCCAGCTCCTATAATTCACCCCTCCACTTT. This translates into CASSSSSYNSPLHF.

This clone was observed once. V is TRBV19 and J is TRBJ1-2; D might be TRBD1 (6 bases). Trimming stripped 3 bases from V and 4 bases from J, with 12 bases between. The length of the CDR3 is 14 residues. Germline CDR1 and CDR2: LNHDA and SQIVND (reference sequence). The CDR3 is CASSIPGRGYGYTF. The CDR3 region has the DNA TGTGCCAGTAGTATCCCCGGCAGGGGCTATGGCTACACCTTC. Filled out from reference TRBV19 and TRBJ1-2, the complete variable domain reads DGGITQSPKYLFRKEGQNVTLSCEQNLNHDAMYWYRQDPGQGLRLIYYSQIVNDFQKGDIAEGYSVSREKKESFPLTVTSAQKNPTAFYLCASSIPGRGYGYTFGSGTRLTVV.

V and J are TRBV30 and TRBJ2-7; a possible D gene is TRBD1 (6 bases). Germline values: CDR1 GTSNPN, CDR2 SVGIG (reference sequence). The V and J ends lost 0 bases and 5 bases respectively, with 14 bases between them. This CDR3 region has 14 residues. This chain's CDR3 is CAWSVGTGLDEQYF. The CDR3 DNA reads TGTGCCTGGAGTGTAGGTACAGGGCTGGACGAGCAGTACTTC.

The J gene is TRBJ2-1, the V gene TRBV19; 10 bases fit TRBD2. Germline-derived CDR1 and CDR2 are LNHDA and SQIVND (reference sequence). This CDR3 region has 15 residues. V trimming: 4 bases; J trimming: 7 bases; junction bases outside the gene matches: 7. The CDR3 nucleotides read TGTGCCAGTAGTACTGTAGCGGGGGGCAGGAATGAGCAGTTCTTC. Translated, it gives CASSTVAGGRNEQFF.

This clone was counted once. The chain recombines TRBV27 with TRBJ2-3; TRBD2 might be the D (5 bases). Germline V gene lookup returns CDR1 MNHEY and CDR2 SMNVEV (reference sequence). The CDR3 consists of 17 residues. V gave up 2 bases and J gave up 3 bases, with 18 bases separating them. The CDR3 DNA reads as TGTGCCAGCAGTTTAAGCGCTAGCCCCCTTTTAACAGATACGCAGTATTTT. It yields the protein CASSLSASPLLTDTQYF.

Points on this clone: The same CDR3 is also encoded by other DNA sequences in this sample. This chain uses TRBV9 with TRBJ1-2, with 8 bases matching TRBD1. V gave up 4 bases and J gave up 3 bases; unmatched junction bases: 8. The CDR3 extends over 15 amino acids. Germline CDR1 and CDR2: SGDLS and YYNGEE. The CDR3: CASSFYDRGDYGYTF. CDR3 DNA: TGTGCCAGCAGCTTCTACGACAGGGGAGACTATGGCTACACCTTC.

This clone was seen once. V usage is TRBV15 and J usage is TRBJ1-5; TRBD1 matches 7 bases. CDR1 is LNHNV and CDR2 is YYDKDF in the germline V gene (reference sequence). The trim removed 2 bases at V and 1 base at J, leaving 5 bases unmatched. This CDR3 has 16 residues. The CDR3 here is CATSRNRGESNQPQHF. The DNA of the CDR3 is TGTGCCACCAGCAGAAACAGGGGTGAAAGCAATCAGCCCCAGCATTTT. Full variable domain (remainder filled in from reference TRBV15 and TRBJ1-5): DAMVIQNPRYQVTQFGKPVTLSCSQTLNHNVMYWYQQKSSQAPKLLFHYYDKDFNNEADTPDNFQSRRPNTSFCFLDIRSPGLGDTAMYLCATSRNRGESNQPQHFGDGTRLSIL.

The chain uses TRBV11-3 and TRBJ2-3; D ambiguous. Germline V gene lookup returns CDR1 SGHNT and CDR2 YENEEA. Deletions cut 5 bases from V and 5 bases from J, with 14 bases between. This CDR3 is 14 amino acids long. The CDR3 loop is CASSTTGMGDTQYF. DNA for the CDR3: TGTGCCAGCAGCACGACTGGAATGGGAGATACGCAGTATTTT.